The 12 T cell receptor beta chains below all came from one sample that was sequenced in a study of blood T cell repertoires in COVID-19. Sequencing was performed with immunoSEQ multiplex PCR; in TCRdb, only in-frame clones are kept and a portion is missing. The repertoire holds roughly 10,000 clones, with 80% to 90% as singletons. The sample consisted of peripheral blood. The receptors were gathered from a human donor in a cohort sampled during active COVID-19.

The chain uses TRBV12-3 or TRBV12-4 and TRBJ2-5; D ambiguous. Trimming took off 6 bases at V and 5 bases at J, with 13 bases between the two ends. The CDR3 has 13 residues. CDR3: CASSRQGGETQYF. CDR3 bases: TGTGCCAGCAGCAGACAAGGTGGGGAGACCCAGTACTTC.

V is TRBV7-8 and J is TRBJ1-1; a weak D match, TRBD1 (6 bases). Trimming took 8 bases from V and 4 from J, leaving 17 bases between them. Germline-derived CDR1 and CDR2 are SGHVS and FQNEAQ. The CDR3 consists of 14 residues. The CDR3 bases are TGTGCCAGCCGACTACGGGGGGCAATCACTGAAGCTTTCTTT. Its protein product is CASRLRGAITEAFF.

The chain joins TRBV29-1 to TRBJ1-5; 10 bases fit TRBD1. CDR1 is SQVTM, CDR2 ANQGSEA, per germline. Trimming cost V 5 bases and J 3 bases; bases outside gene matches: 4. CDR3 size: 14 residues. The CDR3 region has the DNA TGCAGCGTTAGGACAGGGGGAGTCAATCAGCCCCAGCATTTT. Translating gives CSVRTGGVNQPQHF.

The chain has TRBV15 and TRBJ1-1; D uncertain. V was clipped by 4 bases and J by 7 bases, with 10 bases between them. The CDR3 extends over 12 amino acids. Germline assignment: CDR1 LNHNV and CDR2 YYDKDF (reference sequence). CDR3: CATSTPRSEAFF. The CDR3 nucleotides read TGTGCCACCAGCACCCCACGGAGTGAAGCTTTCTTT.

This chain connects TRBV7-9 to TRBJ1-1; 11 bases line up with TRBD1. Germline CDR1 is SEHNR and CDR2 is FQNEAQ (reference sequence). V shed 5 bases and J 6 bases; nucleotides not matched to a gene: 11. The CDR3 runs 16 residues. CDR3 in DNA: TGTGCCAGCAGCCCTACCCCGGGACAGGGGGACCCTGAAGCTTTCTTT. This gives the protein CASSPTPGQGDPEAFF.

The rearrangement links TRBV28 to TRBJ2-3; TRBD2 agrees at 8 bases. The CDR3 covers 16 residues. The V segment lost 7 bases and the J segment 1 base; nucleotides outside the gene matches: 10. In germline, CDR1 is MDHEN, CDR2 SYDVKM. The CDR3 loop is CASTRQGRGGTDTQYF. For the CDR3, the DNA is TGTGCCAGCACCCGTCAAGGGCGGGGGGGCACAGATACGCAGTATTTT.

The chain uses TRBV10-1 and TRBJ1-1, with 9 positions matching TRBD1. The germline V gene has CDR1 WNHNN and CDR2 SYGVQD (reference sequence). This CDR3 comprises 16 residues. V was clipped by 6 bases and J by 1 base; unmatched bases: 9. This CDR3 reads CASSRGQGSGNTEAFF. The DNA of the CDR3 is TGCGCCAGCAGCCGGGGACAGGGCTCGGGGAACACTGAAGCTTTCTTT.

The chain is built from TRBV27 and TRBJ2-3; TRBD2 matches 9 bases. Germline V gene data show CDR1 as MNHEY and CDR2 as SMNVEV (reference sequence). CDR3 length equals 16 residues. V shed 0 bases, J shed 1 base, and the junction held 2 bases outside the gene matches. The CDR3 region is CASSLSPSGGTDTQYF. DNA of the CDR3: TGTGCCAGCAGTTTATCGCCTAGCGGGGGCACAGATACGCAGTATTTT.

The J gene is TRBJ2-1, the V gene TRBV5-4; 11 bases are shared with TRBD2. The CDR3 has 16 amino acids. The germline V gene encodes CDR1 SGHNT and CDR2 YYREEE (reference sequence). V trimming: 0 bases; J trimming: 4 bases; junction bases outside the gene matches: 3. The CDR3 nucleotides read TGTGCCAGCAGCTTGGGACTAGCGGGACCTTACAATGAGCAGTTCTTC. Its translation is CASSLGLAGPYNEQFF. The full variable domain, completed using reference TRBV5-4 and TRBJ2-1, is ETGVTQSPTHLIKTRGQQVTLRCSSQSGHNTVSWYQQALGQGPQFIFQYYREEENGRGNFPPRFSGLQFPNYSSELNVNALELDDSALYLCASSLGLAGPYNEQFFGPGTRLTVL.

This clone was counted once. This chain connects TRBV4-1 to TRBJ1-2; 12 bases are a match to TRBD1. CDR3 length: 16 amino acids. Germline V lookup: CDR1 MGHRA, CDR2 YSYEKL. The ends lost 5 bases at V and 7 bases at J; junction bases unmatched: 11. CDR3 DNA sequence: TGCGCCAGCAGCTCACCAACCCGGGACAGGGGGCTTGGCTACACCTTC. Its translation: CASSSPTRDRGLGYTF.

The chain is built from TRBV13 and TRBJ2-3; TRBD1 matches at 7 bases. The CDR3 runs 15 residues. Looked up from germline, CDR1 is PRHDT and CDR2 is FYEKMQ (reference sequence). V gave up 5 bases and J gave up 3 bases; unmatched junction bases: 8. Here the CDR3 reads CASSPPMTGTDTQYF. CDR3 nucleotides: TGTGCCAGCAGCCCCCCGATGACAGGGACAGATACGCAGTATTTT.

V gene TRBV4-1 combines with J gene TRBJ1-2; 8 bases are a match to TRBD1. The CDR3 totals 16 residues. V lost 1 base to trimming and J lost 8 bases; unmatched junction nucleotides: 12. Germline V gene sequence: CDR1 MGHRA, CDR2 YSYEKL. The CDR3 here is CASSQGSGDRGYGYTF. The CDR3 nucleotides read TGCGCCAGCAGCCAAGGATCGGGAGACAGGGGATACGGCTACACCTTC.